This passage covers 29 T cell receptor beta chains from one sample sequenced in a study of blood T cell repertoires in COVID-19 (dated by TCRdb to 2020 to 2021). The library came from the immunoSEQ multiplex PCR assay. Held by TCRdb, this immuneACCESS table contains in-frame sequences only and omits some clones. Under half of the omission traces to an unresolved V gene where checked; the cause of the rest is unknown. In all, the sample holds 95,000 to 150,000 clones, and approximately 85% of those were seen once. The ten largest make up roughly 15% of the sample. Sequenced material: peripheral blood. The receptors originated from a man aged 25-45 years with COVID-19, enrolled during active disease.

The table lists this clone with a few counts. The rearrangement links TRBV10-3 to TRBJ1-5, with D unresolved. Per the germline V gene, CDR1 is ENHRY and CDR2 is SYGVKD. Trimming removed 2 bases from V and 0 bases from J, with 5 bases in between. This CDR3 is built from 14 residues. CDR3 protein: CAISEGSSNQPQHF. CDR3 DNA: TGTGCCATCAGTGAGGGCAGTAGCAATCAGCCCCAGCATTTT.

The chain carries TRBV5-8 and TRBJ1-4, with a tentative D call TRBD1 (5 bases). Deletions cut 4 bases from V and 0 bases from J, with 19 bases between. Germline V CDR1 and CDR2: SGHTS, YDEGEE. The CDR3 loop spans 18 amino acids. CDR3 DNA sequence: TGTGCCAGCAGCCAAGGGACTTACCAAGGGTCAACTAATGAAAAACTGTTTTTT. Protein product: CASSQGTYQGSTNEKLFF.

CDR3 loop: CASSSTSRQKTQYF. Written as DNA, the CDR3 is TGTGCCAGCAGTTCGACTAGCCGGCAGAAGACCCAGTACTTC. The chain recombines TRBV27 with TRBJ2-5; TRBD2 aligns across 7 bases. This CDR3 contains 14 residues. Germline V gives CDR1 MNHEY, CDR2 SMNVEV (reference sequence). V shed 4 bases, J shed 6 bases, and the junction held 8 bases outside the gene matches.

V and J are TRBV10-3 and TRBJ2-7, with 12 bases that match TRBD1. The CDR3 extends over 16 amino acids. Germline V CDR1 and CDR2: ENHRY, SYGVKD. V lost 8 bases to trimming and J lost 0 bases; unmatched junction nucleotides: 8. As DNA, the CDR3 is TGTGCCATCGAAGACCCGGGACAGGGGGCCTCCTACGAGCAGTACTTC. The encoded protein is CAIEDPGQGASYEQYF.

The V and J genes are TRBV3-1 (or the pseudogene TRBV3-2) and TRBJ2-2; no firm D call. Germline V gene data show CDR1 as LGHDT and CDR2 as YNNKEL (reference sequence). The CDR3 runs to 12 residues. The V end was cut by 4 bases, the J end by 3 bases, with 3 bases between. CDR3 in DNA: TGTGCCAGCAGCCCTTACACCGGGGAGCTGTTTTTT. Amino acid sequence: CASSPYTGELFF.

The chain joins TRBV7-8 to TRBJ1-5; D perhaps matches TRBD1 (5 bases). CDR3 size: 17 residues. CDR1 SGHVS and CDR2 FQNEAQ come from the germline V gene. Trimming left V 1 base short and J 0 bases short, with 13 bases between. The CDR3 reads CASSLGVGRSSNQPQHF. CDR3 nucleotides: TGTGCCAGCAGCTTAGGGGTGGGGCGGTCTAGCAATCAGCCCCAGCATTTT.

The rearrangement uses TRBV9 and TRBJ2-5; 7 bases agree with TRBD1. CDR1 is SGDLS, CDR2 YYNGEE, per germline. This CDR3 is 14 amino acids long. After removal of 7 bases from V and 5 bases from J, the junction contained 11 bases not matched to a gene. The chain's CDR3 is CASGPTQGWETQYF. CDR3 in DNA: TGTGCCAGCGGTCCCACACAGGGGTGGGAGACCCAGTACTTC.

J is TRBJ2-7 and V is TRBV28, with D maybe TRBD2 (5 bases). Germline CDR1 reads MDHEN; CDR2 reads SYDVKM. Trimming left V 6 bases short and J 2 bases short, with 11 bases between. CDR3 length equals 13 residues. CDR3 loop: CASRGSPAYEQYF. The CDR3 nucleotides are TGTGCCAGCAGGGGGAGCCCCGCCTACGAGCAGTACTTC.

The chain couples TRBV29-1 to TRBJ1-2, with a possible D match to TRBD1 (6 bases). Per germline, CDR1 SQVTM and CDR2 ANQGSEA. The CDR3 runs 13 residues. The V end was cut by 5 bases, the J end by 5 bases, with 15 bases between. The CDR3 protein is CSVFTGTLYGYTF. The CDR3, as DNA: TGCAGCGTTTTCACCGGGACACTTTATGGCTACACCTTC. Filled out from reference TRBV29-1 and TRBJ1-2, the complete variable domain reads SAVISQKPSRDICQRGTSLTIQCQVDSQVTMMFWYRQQPGQSLTLIATANQGSEATYESGFVIDKFPISRPNLTFSTLTVSNMSPEDSSIYLCSVFTGTLYGYTFGSGTRLTVV.

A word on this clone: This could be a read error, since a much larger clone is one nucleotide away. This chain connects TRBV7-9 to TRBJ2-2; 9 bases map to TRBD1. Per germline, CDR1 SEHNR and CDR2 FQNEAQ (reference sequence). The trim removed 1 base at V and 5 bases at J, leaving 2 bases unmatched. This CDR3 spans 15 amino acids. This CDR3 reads CASSLEGQGTGELFF. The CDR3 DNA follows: TGTGCCAGCAGCTTAGAGGGACAGGGTACCGGGGAGCTGTTTTTT. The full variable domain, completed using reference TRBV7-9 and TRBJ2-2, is DTGVSQNPRHKITKRGQNVTFRCDPISEHNRLYWYRQTLGQGPEFLTYFQNEAQLEKSRLLSDRFSAERPKGSFSTLEIQRTEQGDSAMYLCASSLEGQGTGELFFGEGSRLTVL.

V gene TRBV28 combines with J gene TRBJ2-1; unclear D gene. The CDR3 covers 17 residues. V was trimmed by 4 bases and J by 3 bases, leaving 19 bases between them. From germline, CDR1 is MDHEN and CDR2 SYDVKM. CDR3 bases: TGTGCCAGCAGTTCAGGTAAAGCCAGCAGCTTCTACAATGAGCAGTTCTTC. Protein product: CASSSGKASSFYNEQFF. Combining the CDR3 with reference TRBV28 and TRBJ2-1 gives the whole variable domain DVKVTQSSRYLVKRTGEKVFLECVQDMDHENMFWYRQDPGLGLRLIYFSYDVKMKEKGDIPEGYSVSREKKERFSLILESASTNQTSMYLCASSSGKASSFYNEQFFGPGTRLTVL.

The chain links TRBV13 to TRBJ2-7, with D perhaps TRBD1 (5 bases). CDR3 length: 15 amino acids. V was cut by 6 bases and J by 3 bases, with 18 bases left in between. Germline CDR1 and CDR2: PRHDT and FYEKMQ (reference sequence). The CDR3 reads CASSLGAESYYEQYF. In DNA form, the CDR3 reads TGTGCCAGCAGTCTTGGGGCCGAGTCCTACTACGAGCAGTACTTC.

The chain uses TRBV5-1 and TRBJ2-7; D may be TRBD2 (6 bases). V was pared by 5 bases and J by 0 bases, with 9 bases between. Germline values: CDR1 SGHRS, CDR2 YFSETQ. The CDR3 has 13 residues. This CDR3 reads CASRDGSSYEQYF. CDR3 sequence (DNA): TGCGCCAGCAGGGACGGGAGCTCCTACGAGCAGTACTTC.

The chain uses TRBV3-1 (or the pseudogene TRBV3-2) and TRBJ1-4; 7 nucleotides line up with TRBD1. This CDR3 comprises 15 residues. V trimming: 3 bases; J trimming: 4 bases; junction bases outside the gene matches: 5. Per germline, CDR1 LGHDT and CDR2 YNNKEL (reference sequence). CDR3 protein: CASSQRRGHNEKLFF. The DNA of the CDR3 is TGTGCCAGCAGCCAGAGGAGGGGGCATAATGAAAAACTGTTTTTT.

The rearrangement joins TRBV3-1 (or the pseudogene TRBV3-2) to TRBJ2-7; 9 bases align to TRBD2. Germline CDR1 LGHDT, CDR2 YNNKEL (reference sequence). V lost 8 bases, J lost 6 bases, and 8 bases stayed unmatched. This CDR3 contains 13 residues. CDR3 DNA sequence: TGTGCCAGCGGCGACAGCGGGAGGCGCGAGCAGTACTTC. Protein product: CASGDSGRREQYF.

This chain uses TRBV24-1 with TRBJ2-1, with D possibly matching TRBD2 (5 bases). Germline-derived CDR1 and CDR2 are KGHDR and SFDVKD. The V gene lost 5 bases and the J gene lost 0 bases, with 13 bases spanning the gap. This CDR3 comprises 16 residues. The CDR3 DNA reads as TGTGCCACCAGTGGAGGTGGAGGCAGCTCCTACAATGAGCAGTTCTTC. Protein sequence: CATSGGGGSSYNEQFF.

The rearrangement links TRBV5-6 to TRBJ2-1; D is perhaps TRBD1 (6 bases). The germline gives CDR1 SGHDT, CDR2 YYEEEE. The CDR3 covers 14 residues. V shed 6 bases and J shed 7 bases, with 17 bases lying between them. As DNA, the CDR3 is TGTGCCAGCAATATAGCAGGTACAGGGAATGAGCAGTTCTTC. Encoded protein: CASNIAGTGNEQFF.

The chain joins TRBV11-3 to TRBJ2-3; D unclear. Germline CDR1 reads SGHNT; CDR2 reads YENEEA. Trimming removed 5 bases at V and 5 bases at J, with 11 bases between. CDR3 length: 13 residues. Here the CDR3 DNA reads TGTGCCAGCAGCCCGATAGAGAAAGATACGCAGTATTTT. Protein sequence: CASSPIEKDTQYF.

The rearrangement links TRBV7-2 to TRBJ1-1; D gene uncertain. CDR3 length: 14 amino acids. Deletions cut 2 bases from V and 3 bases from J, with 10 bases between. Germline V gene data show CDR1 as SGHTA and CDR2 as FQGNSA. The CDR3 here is CASSLIIDYTEAFF. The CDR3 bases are TGTGCCAGCAGCTTAATAATAGATTACACTGAAGCTTTCTTT. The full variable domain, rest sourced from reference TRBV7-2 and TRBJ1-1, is GAGVSQSPSNKVTEKGKDVELRCDPISGHTALYWYRQSLGQGLEFLIYFQGNSAPDKSGLPSDRFSAERTGGSVSTLTIQRTQQEDSAVYLCASSLIIDYTEAFFGQGTRLTVV.

This CDR3 reads CASSPIDRDYLNQETQYF. The CDR3 coding sequence is TGTGCCAGCAGCCCTATTGACCGGGACTACCTTAACCAAGAGACCCAGTACTTC. V gene TRBV11-3 combines with J gene TRBJ2-5, with 7 positions matching TRBD2. Trimming cost V 5 bases and J 0 bases; bases outside gene matches: 15. This CDR3 has 18 residues. Germline V gene lookup returns CDR1 SGHNT and CDR2 YENEEA.

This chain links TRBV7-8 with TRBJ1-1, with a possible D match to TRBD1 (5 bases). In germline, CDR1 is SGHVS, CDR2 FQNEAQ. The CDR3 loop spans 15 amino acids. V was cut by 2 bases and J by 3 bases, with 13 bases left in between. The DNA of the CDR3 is TGTGCCAGCAGCTTATTGGAGGGACGTGACACTGAAGCTTTCTTT. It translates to CASSLLEGRDTEAFF.

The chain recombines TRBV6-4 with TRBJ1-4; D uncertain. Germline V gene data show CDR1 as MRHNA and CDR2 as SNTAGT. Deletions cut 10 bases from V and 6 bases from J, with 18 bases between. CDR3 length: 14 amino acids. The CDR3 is CATPIECPHEKLFF. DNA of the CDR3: TGTGCCACCCCAATCGAGTGCCCCCATGAAAAACTGTTTTTT.

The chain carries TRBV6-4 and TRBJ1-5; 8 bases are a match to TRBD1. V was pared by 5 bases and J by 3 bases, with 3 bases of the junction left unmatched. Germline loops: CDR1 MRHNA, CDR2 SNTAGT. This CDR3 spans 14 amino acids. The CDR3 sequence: CASSPTGDNQPQHF. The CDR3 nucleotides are TGTGCCAGCAGTCCGACAGGGGACAATCAGCCCCAGCATTTT.

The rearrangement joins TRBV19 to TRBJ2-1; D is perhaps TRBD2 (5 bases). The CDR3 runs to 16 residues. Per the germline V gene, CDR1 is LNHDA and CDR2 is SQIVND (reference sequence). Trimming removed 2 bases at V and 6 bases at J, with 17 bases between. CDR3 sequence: CASSITPLLGVNEQFF. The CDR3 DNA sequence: TGTGCCAGTAGTATAACCCCTCTGCTGGGAGTCAATGAGCAGTTCTTC. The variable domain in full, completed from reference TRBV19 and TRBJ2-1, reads DGGITQSPKYLFRKEGQNVTLSCEQNLNHDAMYWYRQDPGQGLRLIYYSQIVNDFQKGDIAEGYSVSREKKESFPLTVTSAQKNPTAFYLCASSITPLLGVNEQFFGPGTRLTVL.

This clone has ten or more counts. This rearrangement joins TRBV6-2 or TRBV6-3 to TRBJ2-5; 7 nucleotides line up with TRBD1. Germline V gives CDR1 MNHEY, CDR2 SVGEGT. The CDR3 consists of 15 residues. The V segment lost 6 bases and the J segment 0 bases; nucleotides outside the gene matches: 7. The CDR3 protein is CASSPLGQHQETQYF. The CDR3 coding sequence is TGTGCCAGCAGCCCACTGGGACAGCACCAAGAGACCCAGTACTTC.

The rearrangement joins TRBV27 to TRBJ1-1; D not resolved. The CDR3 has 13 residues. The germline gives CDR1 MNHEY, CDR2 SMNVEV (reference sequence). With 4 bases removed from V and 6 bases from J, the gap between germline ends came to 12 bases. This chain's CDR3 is CASSSEFSPEAFF. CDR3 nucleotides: TGTGCCAGCAGTTCGGAGTTTAGCCCTGAAGCTTTCTTT.

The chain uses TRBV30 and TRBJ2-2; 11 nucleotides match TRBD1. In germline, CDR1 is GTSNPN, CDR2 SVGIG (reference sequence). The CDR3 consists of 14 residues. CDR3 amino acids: CATRTGGNTGELFF. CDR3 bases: TGTGCAACACGGACAGGGGGCAACACCGGGGAGCTGTTTTTT.

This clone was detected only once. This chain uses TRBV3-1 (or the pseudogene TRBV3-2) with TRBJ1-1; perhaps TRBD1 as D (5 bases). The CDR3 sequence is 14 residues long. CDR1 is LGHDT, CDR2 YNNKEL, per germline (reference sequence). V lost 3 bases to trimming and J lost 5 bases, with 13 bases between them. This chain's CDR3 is CASSHRRGGTEAFF. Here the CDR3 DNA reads TGTGCCAGCAGCCACAGACGGGGGGGAACTGAAGCTTTCTTT.

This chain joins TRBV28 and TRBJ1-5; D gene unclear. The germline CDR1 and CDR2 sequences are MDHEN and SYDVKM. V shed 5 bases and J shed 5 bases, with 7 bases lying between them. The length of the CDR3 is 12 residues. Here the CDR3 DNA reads TGTGCCAGCAGTCCCCTCCATCAGCCCCAGCATTTT. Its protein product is CASSPLHQPQHF.